The 21 T cell receptor beta chains in this list originate from one sample, sequenced in a study of CD8 T cells in ankylosing spondylitis. Study results and caveats: Ankylosing spondylitis blood seemed to carry a telltale TCR beta motif made of several highly homologous variants.

Their recognized antigens are unknown. TCRdb independently ran MiXCR on the 5' RACE reads; one entry per CDR3 protein. The repertoire has about 480,000 distinct CDR3 sequences, 17% of them found once; the top ten carry approximately 0.93%. Material: blood, either unsorted or a sorted T cell fraction (not recorded which). The receptors stem from a male donor with ankylosing spondylitis.

The chain uses TRBV5-6 and TRBJ2-3; 9 positions agree with TRBD2. This CDR3 comprises 15 residues. The V gene's germline CDR1 is SGHDT and CDR2 YYEEEE. With V trimmed by 1 base and J by 8 bases, 8 bases remained unmatched. CDR3 coding DNA: TGTGCCAGCAGCTTGTGGACTAGCGCCCAACCTACGCAGTATTTT. Translation: CASSLWTSAQPTQYF.

This clonotype appeared many times. The rearrangement links TRBV5-1 to TRBJ2-2; no clear D gene. CDR3 size: 15 residues. V gave up 0 bases and J gave up 8 bases, with 14 bases separating them. Germline V lookup: CDR1 SGHRS, CDR2 YFSETQ. CDR3 sequence (DNA): TGCGCCAGCAGCTTGGACTGGCCTCCTAAGGGGGAGCTGTTTTTT. This codes for CASSLDWPPKGELFF.

This clonotype has only a few counts. The chain joins TRBV20-1 to TRBJ2-1; the match to TRBD2 covers 8 bases. Germline assignment: CDR1 DFQATT and CDR2 SNEGSKA (reference sequence). The CDR3 runs to 14 residues. CDR3 protein: CSSHAGTSQDEQFF. In nucleotides, the CDR3 is TGCAGCTCCCATGCCGGGACTAGTCAGGATGAGCAGTTCTTC.

Many counts were recorded for this clonotype. CDR3 sequence reads: CSAGVSSYNEQFF. In DNA, the CDR3 is TGCAGTGCAGGGGTAAGCTCCTACAATGAGCAGTTCTTC. The rearrangement uses TRBV29-1 and TRBJ2-1; TRBD1 is a possible D gene (6 bases). CDR1 is SQVTM and CDR2 is ANQGSEA in the germline V gene. This CDR3 is 13 amino acids long.

The chain joins TRBV3-1 to TRBJ2-1; D unresolved. The V and J ends lost 2 bases and 4 bases respectively, with 12 bases between them. This CDR3 contains 15 residues. CDR1 LGHDT and CDR2 YNNKEL come from the germline V gene (reference sequence). CDR3 sequence reads: CASSQLSLAYNEQFF. In nucleotides, the CDR3 is TGTGCCAGCAGCCAATTGAGTTTGGCTTACAATGAGCAGTTCTTC.

The rearrangement links TRBV3-1 to TRBJ2-1, with 9 nucleotides matching TRBD2. V gave up 5 bases and J gave up 4 bases; unmatched junction bases: 6. This CDR3 spans 15 amino acids. The germline CDR1 and CDR2 sequences are LGHDT and YNNKEL (reference sequence). The CDR3 reads CASSNAGGPYNEQFF. The CDR3 nucleotides read TGTGCCAGCAGCAACGCGGGGGGGCCTTACAATGAGCAGTTCTTC.

The V and J genes are TRBV6-1 and TRBJ2-1, with D possibly TRBD1 on 5 matching bases. The CDR3 totals 16 residues. Trimming took off 1 base at V and 7 bases at J, with 17 bases between the two ends. Germline V gene sequence: CDR1 MNHNS, CDR2 SASEGT. The CDR3 DNA reads TGTGCCAGCAGTGAAGGGGGCGGTTTTATTTTGAATGAGCAGTTCTTC. Its protein product is CASSEGGGFILNEQFF.

This clonotype has just a few counts. This chain joins TRBV5-1 and TRBJ2-2, with TRBD1 identical over 11 bases. Germline assignment: CDR1 SGHRS and CDR2 YFSETQ. V shed 6 bases and J 4 bases; nucleotides not matched to a gene: 5. This CDR3 is 15 amino acids long. The CDR3 is CASTSGTGGTGELFF. As DNA, the CDR3 is TGCGCCAGCACCTCGGGGACAGGGGGCACCGGGGAGCTGTTTTTT.

This clonotype was found a few times. J is TRBJ2-4 and V is TRBV5-6; tentatively, D is TRBD1 (6 bases). Germline V lookup: CDR1 SGHDT, CDR2 YYEEEE. The CDR3 extends over 15 amino acids. V was cut by 5 bases and J by 8 bases, with 20 bases left in between. CDR3 residues: CASRREEKKGDIQYF. The CDR3 DNA reads as TGTGCCAGCAGACGAGAGGAAAAAAAGGGGGACATTCAGTACTTC.

This clonotype has more than one count but fewer than ten. V is TRBV6-1 and J is TRBJ1-3; D may be TRBD1 (5 bases). Deletions cut 0 bases from V and 7 bases from J, with 13 bases between. Germline CDR1 reads MNHNS; CDR2 reads SASEGT. This CDR3 has 15 residues. CDR3 loop: CASSEALQGWNTIYF. CDR3 sequence (DNA): TGTGCCAGCAGTGAAGCGCTTCAGGGTTGGAACACCATATATTTT.

This chain connects TRBV7-9 to TRBJ1-4; tentative D call: TRBD1 (5 bases). In germline, CDR1 is SEHNR, CDR2 FQNEAQ (reference sequence). CDR3 length equals 14 residues. V shed 2 bases and J shed 4 bases, with 8 bases lying between them. The DNA of the CDR3 is TGTGCCAGCAGCTTATCACAGGTTAATGAAAAACTGTTTTTT. Amino acid sequence: CASSLSQVNEKLFF.

The gene calls are TRBV7-2 and TRBJ1-2; D may be TRBD1 (5 bases). The CDR3 is made up of 16 amino acids. V lost 5 bases, J lost 6 bases, and 22 bases lay in between. Germline V gene data show CDR1 as SGHTA and CDR2 as FQGNSA. CDR3 amino acids: CASSLQPLPGIDGYTF. The CDR3 DNA reads TGTGCCAGCAGCCTTCAACCACTACCAGGGATAGATGGCTACACCTTC.

The gene calls are TRBV4-1 and TRBJ2-3; D tentatively fits TRBD1 or TRBD2 (6 bases each). Germline CDR1 MGHRA, CDR2 YSYEKL. The CDR3 has 15 amino acids. Trimming pared 0 bases from V and 4 bases from J, leaving 11 bases between. CDR3 sequence (DNA): TGCGCCAGCAGCCAAGATAGGGGGGCCTCAGATACGCAGTATTTT. This sequence encodes CASSQDRGASDTQYF.

J is TRBJ2-1 and V is TRBV6-2 or TRBV6-3, with D perhaps TRBD2 (6 bases). CDR1 MNHEY and CDR2 SVGEGT come from the germline V gene. This CDR3 has 12 amino acids. V lost 6 bases and J 12 bases, leaving 15 bases between the germline ends. The CDR3 DNA reads TGTGCCAGCAGCGCTTACGGGAGTGGGCAGTTCTTC. Translating it yields CASSAYGSGQFF.

This clonotype was detected a few times. The chain joins TRBV11-2 to TRBJ1-3; possible D gene TRBD1, 5 bases. The V end lost 5 bases, the J end lost 4 bases, and 33 bases lay between the germline ends. There are 21 residues in the CDR3. Germline loops: CDR1 SGHAT, CDR2 FQNNGV. Written as DNA, the CDR3 is TGTGCCAGCAGCAGCTTATCGACCTGGGGCCGGGAAAGAACGGGCGGAAACACCATATATTTT. Its translation is CASSSLSTWGRERTGGNTIYF.

The chain carries TRBV6-1 and TRBJ2-3; TRBD1 aligns across 7 bases. The CDR3 covers 14 residues. The V segment lost 7 bases and the J segment 3 bases; nucleotides outside the gene matches: 7. Germline CDR1 is MNHNS and CDR2 is SASEGT. The CDR3 reads CASTFQGVTDTQYF. In DNA, the CDR3 is TGTGCCAGCACCTTCCAGGGGGTAACAGATACGCAGTATTTT.

This clonotype has only a few counts. The gene calls are TRBV3-1 and TRBJ1-2; D not resolved. The CDR3 runs to 15 residues. Trimming took 0 bases from V and 2 from J, leaving 10 bases between them. Germline loops: CDR1 LGHDT, CDR2 YNNKEL (reference sequence). Written as DNA, the CDR3 is TGTGCCAGCAGCCAAGAGAACAGTGCAAACTATGGCTACACCTTC. This codes for CASSQENSANYGYTF.

The chain uses TRBV20-1 and TRBJ1-2, with TRBD1 identical over 10 bases. Unmatched junction bases numbered 16, after V lost 8 bases and J lost 7 bases. This CDR3 spans 15 amino acids. Germline V CDR1 and CDR2: DFQATT, SNEGSKA (reference sequence). The CDR3, as DNA: TGCAGTACAACCGCATCCGGGACAGGGGAAGGTGGCTACACCTTC. It is translated as CSTTASGTGEGGYTF.

The V call is TRBV4-1, the J call TRBJ2-7; tentative D call: TRBD2 (6 bases). Looked up from germline, CDR1 is MGHRA and CDR2 is YSYEKL. The CDR3 has 14 residues. V shed 1 base and J shed 0 bases, with 7 bases lying between them. CDR3 sequence reads: CASSQGTNSYEQYF. DNA of the CDR3: TGCGCCAGCAGCCAAGGGACTAACTCCTACGAGCAGTACTTC.

This clonotype was observed a handful of times. The chain combines TRBV20-1 with TRBJ2-7; tentative D call: TRBD1 (6 bases). Germline assignment: CDR1 DFQATT and CDR2 SNEGSKA (reference sequence). CDR3 length: 15 residues. Trimming cost V 0 bases and J 2 bases, with 14 bases left between them. CDR3 sequence: CSARDDRYPAYEQYF. CDR3 nucleotides: TGCAGTGCTAGAGATGACAGGTACCCCGCCTACGAGCAGTACTTC.

This chain joins TRBV29-1 and TRBJ2-2, with unresolved D. The V gene's germline CDR1 is SQVTM and CDR2 ANQGSEA. The CDR3 totals 16 residues. The germline V and J ends were trimmed by 1 base and 0 bases, with 12 bases remaining between them. CDR3 bases: TGCAGCGTTGAAGTAGGGCCATTCGCGAACACCGGGGAGCTGTTTTTT. Amino acids: CSVEVGPFANTGELFF.